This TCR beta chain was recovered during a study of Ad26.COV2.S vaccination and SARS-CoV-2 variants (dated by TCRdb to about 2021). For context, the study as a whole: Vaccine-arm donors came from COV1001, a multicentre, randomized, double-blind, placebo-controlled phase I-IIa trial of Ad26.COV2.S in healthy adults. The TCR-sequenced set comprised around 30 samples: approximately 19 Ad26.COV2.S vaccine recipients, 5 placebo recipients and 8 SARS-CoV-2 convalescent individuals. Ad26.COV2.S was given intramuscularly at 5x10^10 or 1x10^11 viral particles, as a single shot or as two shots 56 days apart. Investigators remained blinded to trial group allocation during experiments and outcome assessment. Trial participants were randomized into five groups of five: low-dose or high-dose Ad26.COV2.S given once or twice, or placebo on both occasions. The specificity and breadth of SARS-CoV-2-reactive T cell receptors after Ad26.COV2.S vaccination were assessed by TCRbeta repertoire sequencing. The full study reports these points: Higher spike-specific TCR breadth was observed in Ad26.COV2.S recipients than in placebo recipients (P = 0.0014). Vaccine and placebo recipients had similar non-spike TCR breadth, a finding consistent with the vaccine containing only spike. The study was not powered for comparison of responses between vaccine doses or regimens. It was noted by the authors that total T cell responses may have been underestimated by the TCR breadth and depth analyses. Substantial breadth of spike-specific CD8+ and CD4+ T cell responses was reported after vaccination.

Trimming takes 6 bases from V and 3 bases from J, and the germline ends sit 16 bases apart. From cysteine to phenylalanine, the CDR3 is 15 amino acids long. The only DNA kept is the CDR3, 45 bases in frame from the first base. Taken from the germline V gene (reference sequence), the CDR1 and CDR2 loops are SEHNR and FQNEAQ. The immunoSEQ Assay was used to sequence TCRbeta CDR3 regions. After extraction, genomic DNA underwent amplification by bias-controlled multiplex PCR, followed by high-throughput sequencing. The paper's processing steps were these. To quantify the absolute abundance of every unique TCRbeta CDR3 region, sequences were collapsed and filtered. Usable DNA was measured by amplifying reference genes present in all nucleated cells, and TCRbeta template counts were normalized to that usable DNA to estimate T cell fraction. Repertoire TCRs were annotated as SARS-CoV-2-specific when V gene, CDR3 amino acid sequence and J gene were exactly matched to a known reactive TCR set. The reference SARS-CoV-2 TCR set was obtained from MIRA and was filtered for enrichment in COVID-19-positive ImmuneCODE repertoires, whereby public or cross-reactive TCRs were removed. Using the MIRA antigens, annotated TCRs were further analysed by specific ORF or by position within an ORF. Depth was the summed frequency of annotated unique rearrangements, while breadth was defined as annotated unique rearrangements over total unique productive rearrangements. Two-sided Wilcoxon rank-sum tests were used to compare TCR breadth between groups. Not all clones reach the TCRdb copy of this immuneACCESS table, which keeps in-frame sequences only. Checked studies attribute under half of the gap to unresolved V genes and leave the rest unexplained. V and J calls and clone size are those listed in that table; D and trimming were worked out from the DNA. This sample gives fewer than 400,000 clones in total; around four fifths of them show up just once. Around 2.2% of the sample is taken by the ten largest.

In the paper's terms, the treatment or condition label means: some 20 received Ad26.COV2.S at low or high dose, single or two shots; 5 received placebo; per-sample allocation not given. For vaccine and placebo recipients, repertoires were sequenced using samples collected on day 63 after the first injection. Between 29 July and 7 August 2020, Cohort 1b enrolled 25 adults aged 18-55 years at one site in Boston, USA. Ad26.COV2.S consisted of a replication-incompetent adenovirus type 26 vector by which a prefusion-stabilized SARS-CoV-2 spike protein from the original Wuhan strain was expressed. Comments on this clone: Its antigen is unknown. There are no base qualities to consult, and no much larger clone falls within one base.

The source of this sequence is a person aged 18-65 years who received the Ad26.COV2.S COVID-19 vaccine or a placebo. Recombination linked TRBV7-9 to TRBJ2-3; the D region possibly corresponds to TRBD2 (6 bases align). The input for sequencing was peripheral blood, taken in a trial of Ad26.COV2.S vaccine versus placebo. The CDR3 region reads CASRGGRKATDTQYF. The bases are TGTGCCAGCAGAGGAGGGCGAAAAGCTACAGATACGCAGTATTTT.